Listed here are 10 T cell receptor beta chains from one sample, sequenced in a study of blood T cell repertoires in COVID-19. Clones were sequenced by immunoSEQ multiplex PCR, and TCRdb holds only the in-frame ones, with some missing. The table has about 120,000 clones, 85% to 90% seen once. Sequenced input: peripheral blood. The receptors originated from a man between 65 and 80 years old who had recovered from COVID-19.

This chain connects TRBV3-1 (or the pseudogene TRBV3-2) to TRBJ2-3; 7 nucleotides align to TRBD2. This CDR3 is 15 amino acids long. V was clipped by 2 bases and J by 8 bases; unmatched bases: 10. Germline V gene sequence: CDR1 LGHDT, CDR2 YNNKEL (reference sequence). The CDR3 is CASSQPGGFDVTQYF. CDR3 coding DNA: TGTGCCAGCAGCCAACCCGGGGGGTTCGATGTTACGCAGTATTTT.

This chain links TRBV5-5 with TRBJ1-4; D call uncertain. This CDR3 has 15 residues. The V gene lost 2 bases and the J gene lost 8 bases, with 16 bases spanning the gap. CDR1 and CDR2 from the germline V gene are SGHKS and YYEKEE (reference sequence). DNA for the CDR3: TGTGCCAGCAGCTTATCGGGAACCCAGGAGGAAAAACTGTTTTTT. This translates into CASSLSGTQEEKLFF.

This chain uses TRBV4-1 with TRBJ2-7; TRBD1 agrees at 8 bases. The CDR3 contains 16 residues. CDR1 and CDR2 from the germline V gene are MGHRA and YSYEKL. V trimming: 4 bases; J trimming: 2 bases; junction bases outside the gene matches: 10. CDR3 region: CASSPTDRGAAYEQYF. The CDR3 bases are TGCGCCAGCAGCCCAACCGACAGGGGAGCGGCCTACGAGCAGTACTTC.

The V call is TRBV5-5, the J call TRBJ1-6; no definite D call. Per the germline V gene, CDR1 is SGHKS and CDR2 is YYEKEE (reference sequence). This CDR3 has 14 amino acids. The ends were cut back, 6 bases at V and 0 bases at J, with 7 bases in the middle. The CDR3 sequence: CASTLSSYNSPLHF. The CDR3, as DNA: TGTGCCAGCACGCTTAGCTCCTATAATTCACCCCTCCACTTT.

CDR3 residues: CASSLYGRAWNEQFF. DNA of the CDR3: TGTGCCAGCAGCTTGTACGGGAGGGCCTGGAATGAGCAGTTCTTC. This chain joins TRBV5-6 and TRBJ2-1, with TRBD2 matching 8 bases. V gave up 1 base and J gave up 7 bases; unmatched junction bases: 7. Germline-derived CDR1 and CDR2 are SGHDT and YYEEEE. This CDR3 spans 15 amino acids.

The chain uses TRBV10-2 and TRBJ2-1; the match to TRBD2 covers 10 bases. Trimming cost V 2 bases and J 5 bases; bases outside gene matches: 9. This CDR3 has 17 residues. Germline V lookup: CDR1 WSHSY, CDR2 SAAADI. CDR3 nucleotides: TGCGCCAGCAGTGAGCACCGGATAGCGGGGGGAGACAATGAGCAGTTCTTC. This gives the protein CASSEHRIAGGDNEQFF.

This chain joins TRBV12-5 and TRBJ1-2; tentatively, D is TRBD1 (5 bases). Germline-derived CDR1 and CDR2 are LGHNT and FRNRAP. The CDR3 is 14 amino acids. Deletions cut 1 base from V and 7 bases from J, with 13 bases between. CDR3 DNA: TGTGCTAGTGGTTTGGGCGAAGGGGTATCTGGCTACACCTTC. Its translation: CASGLGEGVSGYTF.

This chain links TRBV12-3 or TRBV12-4 with TRBJ1-3, with unresolved D. This CDR3 is 12 amino acids long. Trimming took off 3 bases at V and 4 bases at J, with 4 bases between the two ends. The CDR3 DNA sequence: TGTGCCAGCAGTTTCCAGGGAAACACCATATATTTT. Amino acid sequence: CASSFQGNTIYF.

This clone was counted a single time. This rearrangement joins TRBV11-2 to TRBJ2-7; D is possibly TRBD1 (6 bases). The V end lost 3 bases, the J end lost 3 bases, and 12 bases lay between the germline ends. The length of the CDR3 is 14 residues. CDR1 is SGHAT and CDR2 is FQNNGV in the germline V gene. The CDR3 DNA is TGTGCCAGCAGCTTCCCCATAGGGGGCTACGAGCAGTACTTC. Protein sequence: CASSFPIGGYEQYF.

The rearrangement uses TRBV5-1 and TRBJ2-7; possibly TRBD1 for D (5 bases). Per the germline V gene, CDR1 is SGHRS and CDR2 is YFSETQ. The CDR3 runs to 13 residues. V was cut by 2 bases and J by 4 bases, with 10 bases left in between. DNA for the CDR3: TGCGCCAGCAGCTTCACAGGTAGATACGAGCAGTACTTC. This translates into CASSFTGRYEQYF.